This entry lists 29 T cell receptor beta chains sequenced from one sample in a study of regulatory T cells in long-lasting Graves disease. Stated time point: newly diagnosed GD, antithyroid drugs for less than 3 months. PBMC-extracted RNA yielded the TCR library. Relying on iRepertoire HTBI primers and Arm-PCR of CDR3 regions, the team built TCR beta libraries. One entry per CDR3 protein, called by TCRdb with MiXCR from the multiplex PCR reads. The table has 350,000 to 500,000 distinct CDR3 sequences, approximately 15% seen once. These data were likewise used in another study, on T cells in Graves' hyperthyroidism and ophthalmopathy.

Sequencing used peripheral blood mononuclear cells (PBMCs), obtained at new diagnosis, from a patient treated with antithyroid drugs. The origin of the receptors is a woman in her 50s with Graves disease.

V and J are TRBV29-1 and TRBJ2-7; D might be TRBD1 or TRBD2, each matching 5 bases. The CDR3 totals 11 residues. Trimming left V 0 bases short and J 8 bases short, with 8 bases between. Germline V lookup: CDR1 SQVTM, CDR2 ANQGSEA. DNA of the CDR3: TGCAGCGTTGAAGATCGGGGACAGCAGTACTTC. This translates into CSVEDRGQQYF.

This clonotype has just a few counts. The CDR3 region has the DNA TGTGCCAGCAGCTTAACAGGCGCCGTAGATAATTCACCCCTCCACTTT. Its protein product is CASSLTGAVDNSPLHF. The chain is built from TRBV7-3 and TRBJ1-6, with D unresolved. Trimming cost V 0 bases and J 5 bases, with 11 bases left between them. Germline V gives CDR1 SGHTA, CDR2 FQGTGA. This CDR3 region has 16 residues. The full variable domain, in which reference TRBV7-3 and TRBJ1-6 provide the parts outside the CDR3, is GAGVSQTPSNKVTEKGKYVELRCDPISGHTALYWYRQSLGQGPEFLIYFQGTGAADDSGLPNDRFFAVRPEGSVSTLKIQRTERGDSAVYLCASSLTGAVDNSPLHFGNGTRLTVT.

The chain couples TRBV9 to TRBJ1-3; D gene ambiguous. The CDR3 sequence is 16 residues long. Germline V CDR1 and CDR2: SGDLS, YYNGEE. Trimming pared 3 bases from V and 0 bases from J, leaving 13 bases between. The CDR3 here is CASSAHDGTSGNTIYF. Written as DNA, the CDR3 is TGTGCCAGCAGCGCACACGACGGTACCTCTGGAAACACCATATATTTT.

The chain couples TRBV19 to TRBJ1-1, with 7 bases aligning to TRBD1. Germline assignment: CDR1 LNHDA and CDR2 SQIVND (reference sequence). The CDR3 runs to 15 residues. V trimming: 5 bases; J trimming: 4 bases; junction bases outside the gene matches: 10. The CDR3 DNA reads as TGTGCCAGTAGTCGAAGGCAGGGGGGACGCACTGAAGCTTTCTTT. It translates to CASSRRQGGRTEAFF.

The chain is built from TRBV29-1 and TRBJ1-4; a weak D match, TRBD1 (5 bases). The V gene lost 4 bases and the J gene lost 7 bases, with 13 bases spanning the gap. This CDR3 is 13 amino acids long. Per the germline V gene, CDR1 is SQVTM and CDR2 is ANQGSEA. The CDR3 DNA sequence: TGCAGCGTTGCCCCGCAGGGAGGTGAAAAACTGTTTTTT. This gives the protein CSVAPQGGEKLFF.

In its sample, this clonotype was seen many times. The chain couples TRBV27 to TRBJ2-2; 7 bases align to TRBD1. Germline V gene lookup returns CDR1 MNHEY and CDR2 SMNVEV (reference sequence). The ends lost 7 bases at V and 6 bases at J; junction bases unmatched: 32. This CDR3 has 22 amino acids. CDR3 sequence: CASILRLSRTGEGCGDAGELFF. The CDR3 bases are TGTGCCAGCATCCTAAGACTCTCAAGAACAGGGGAAGGATGTGGGGACGCCGGGGAGCTGTTTTTT.

This clonotype occurred many times. The rearrangement joins TRBV2 to TRBJ2-2; possible D gene TRBD2, 6 bases. V gave up 7 bases and J gave up 2 bases, with 14 bases separating them. Germline V lookup: CDR1 SNHLY, CDR2 FYNNEI. The CDR3 covers 15 residues. CDR3 region: CASMGPSVNTGELFF. In nucleotides, the CDR3 is TGTGCCAGCATGGGTCCTAGCGTCAACACCGGGGAGCTGTTTTTT.

At least ten counts were recorded for this clonotype. The chain uses TRBV2 and TRBJ1-3; D not certain. Germline values: CDR1 SNHLY, CDR2 FYNNEI. V shed 3 bases and J shed 1 base, with 7 bases lying between them. The CDR3 has 14 amino acids. Written as DNA, the CDR3 is TGTGCCAGCAGTGAGCAGTTGTCTGGAAACACCATATATTTT. The encoded protein is CASSEQLSGNTIYF.

This clonotype was detected ten times or more. J is TRBJ1-4 and V is TRBV30; D ambiguous. V was cut by 2 bases and J by 10 bases, with 14 bases left in between. The CDR3 consists of 13 residues. The V gene's germline CDR1 is GTSNPN and CDR2 SVGIG (reference sequence). In DNA form, the CDR3 reads TGTGCCTGGAGTACAGCCCTGGATGGAAAACTGTTTTTT. Amino acids: CAWSTALDGKLFF.

This clonotype was detected a few times. This chain links TRBV9 with TRBJ2-3, with 10 bases that match TRBD2. Germline lookup yields CDR1 SGDLS and CDR2 YYNGEE. V lost 0 bases, J lost 5 bases, and 12 bases stayed unmatched. The CDR3 is 18 amino acids. The CDR3 is CASSVEGLAFDPQDTQYF. The CDR3, as DNA: TGTGCCAGCAGCGTAGAGGGACTAGCGTTTGATCCACAAGATACGCAGTATTTT.

As for this clonotype: Given a much more abundant clone one base away, this may be a read error. The J gene is TRBJ2-5, the V gene TRBV18; D unresolved. The CDR3 totals 12 residues. V was pared by 2 bases and J by 11 bases, with 12 bases between. In germline, CDR1 is KGHSH, CDR2 LQKENI. In nucleotides, the CDR3 is TGTGCCAGCTCACCAGGGTGGAATGAGCAGTACTTC. Residues: CASSPGWNEQYF.

This clonotype turned up a few times. This chain connects TRBV9 to TRBJ2-1, with 9 bases identical to TRBD1. There are 17 residues in the CDR3. Germline V lookup: CDR1 SGDLS, CDR2 YYNGEE. V shed 0 bases, J shed 3 bases, and the junction held 7 bases outside the gene matches. The CDR3 region has the DNA TGTGCCAGCAGCGTAGGGGGACAGGGTGGCCTCTACAATGAGCAGTTCTTC. Encoded protein: CASSVGGQGGLYNEQFF.

This chain connects TRBV6-5 to TRBJ2-1, with 7 bases identical to TRBD2. The J call may be faulty, since TRBJ2-5 better matches the DNA end. Germline lookup yields CDR1 MNHEY and CDR2 SVGAGI. This CDR3 comprises 14 residues. CDR3 sequence reads: CASSYASGMETQYF. CDR3 coding DNA: TGTGCCAGCAGTTACGCAAGCGGGATGGAGACCCAGTACTTC.

V and J are TRBV11-3 and TRBJ1-2; possible D gene TRBD1, 5 bases. The germline gives CDR1 SGHNT, CDR2 YENEEA. The CDR3 extends over 15 amino acids. V gave up 1 base and J gave up 4 bases, with 13 bases separating them. The CDR3 region is CASSLASRDVYGYTF. CDR3 bases: TGTGCCAGCAGCTTAGCATCCAGGGACGTCTATGGCTACACCTTC.

The count of this clonotype is one. This likely came from a read error, as a far larger clone is one base away. The chain employs TRBV11-3 and TRBJ2-1; D remains unclear. The DNA end is a closer match to TRBJ2-5, so the J assignment may be wrong. Germline V CDR1 and CDR2: SGHNT, YENEEA. This CDR3 is 15 amino acids long. In nucleotides, the CDR3 is TGTGTCAGCAGCCGTTCCGGGCAGACCCAAGAGACCCAGTACTTC. Amino acids: CVSSRSGQTQETQYF.

This clonotype was counted at least ten times. The chain has TRBV28 and TRBJ2-3, with a possible D match to TRBD1 (6 bases). Germline loops: CDR1 MDHEN, CDR2 SYDVKM. The CDR3 is made up of 14 amino acids. With 6 bases removed from V and 0 bases from J, the gap between germline ends came to 10 bases. The CDR3 DNA sequence: TGTGCCAGCAGCAACAGGGCTAGCACAGATACGCAGTATTTT. Its protein product is CASSNRASTDTQYF.

This chain joins TRBV7-2 and TRBJ2-6, with D uncertain. The CDR3 length is 16 residues. Germline CDR1 is SGHTA and CDR2 is FQGNSA. V lost 5 bases and J lost 3, with 14 bases in between. The CDR3 loop is CASSPLWALGANVLTF. The CDR3 nucleotides read TGTGCCAGCAGCCCGCTTTGGGCACTTGGGGCCAACGTCCTGACTTTC. Full variable domain (outside the CDR3, taken from reference TRBV7-2 and TRBJ2-6): GAGVSQSPSNKVTEKGKDVELRCDPISGHTALYWYRQSLGQGLEFLIYFQGNSAPDKSGLPSDRFSAERTGGSVSTLTIQRTQQEDSAVYLCASSPLWALGANVLTFGAGSRLTVL.

A few counts support this clonotype. The rearrangement joins TRBV7-2 to TRBJ1-4, with D perhaps matching TRBD1 (5 bases). CDR3 length: 15 amino acids. V lost 3 bases, J lost 1 base, and 9 bases lay in between. Germline V gene data show CDR1 as SGHTA and CDR2 as FQGNSA. CDR3 bases: TGTGCCAGCAGCTTCCAGGGTTTAACTAATGAAAAACTGTTTTTT. Protein sequence: CASSFQGLTNEKLFF.

V usage is TRBV9 and J usage is TRBJ2-7; 12 nucleotides match TRBD1. V lost 2 bases, J lost 5 bases, and 8 bases stayed unmatched. This CDR3 region has 16 residues. Germline values: CDR1 SGDLS, CDR2 YYNGEE. The chain's CDR3 is CASSVSTGQGAHEQYF. As DNA, the CDR3 is TGTGCCAGCAGCGTTTCTACGGGACAGGGGGCCCACGAGCAGTACTTC. The whole variable domain, remainder taken from reference TRBV9 and TRBJ2-7, is DSGVTQTPKHLITATGQRVTLRCSPRSGDLSVYWYQQSLDQGLQFLIQYYNGEERAKGNILERFSAQQFPDLHSELNLSSLELGDSALYFCASSVSTGQGAHEQYFGPGTRLTVT.

This clonotype was seen ten or more times. V is TRBV6-2 or TRBV6-3 and J is TRBJ2-5, with a weak D call TRBD2 (5 bases). Trimming removed 4 bases at V and 4 bases at J, with 25 bases between. The CDR3 runs to 18 residues. Germline CDR1 reads MNHEY; CDR2 reads SVGEGT. In DNA, the CDR3 is TGTGCCAGCAGTTCATACTCGGTTGGCTCGCCGGGGAGAGAGACCCAGTACTTC. Translating gives CASSSYSVGSPGRETQYF.

V usage is TRBV9 and J usage is TRBJ2-3; no clear D gene. V gave up 0 bases and J gave up 3 bases, with 11 bases separating them. Germline lookup yields CDR1 SGDLS and CDR2 YYNGEE. The CDR3 has 15 residues. CDR3 sequence: CASSVGVLDTDTQYF. In DNA, the CDR3 is TGTGCCAGCAGCGTAGGGGTTTTGGATACAGATACGCAGTATTTT.

The V call is TRBV11-2, the J call TRBJ1-3; 9 bases are a match to TRBD1. The CDR3 is made up of 16 amino acids. The V segment lost 1 base and the J segment 3 bases; nucleotides outside the gene matches: 4. Germline V CDR1 and CDR2: SGHAT, FQNNGV. Written as DNA, the CDR3 is TGTGCCAGCAGCTTAGCGGGACAGGGTTTTGGAAACACCATATATTTT. It specifies CASSLAGQGFGNTIYF.

In its sample, this clonotype was seen many times. The chain has TRBV7-8 and TRBJ2-5; D is ambiguous. This CDR3 is 15 amino acids long. CDR1 is SGHVS, CDR2 FQNEAQ, per germline. Trimming shortened V by 1 base and J by 3 bases, and 12 bases separated the two germline ends. The CDR3 region has the DNA TGTGCCAGCAGCTTAGTGGGTGATAGTGAAGAGACCCAGTACTTC. Amino acids: CASSLVGDSEETQYF.

This clonotype appeared many times. The rearrangement uses TRBV12-5 and TRBJ2-3; 9 bases are a match to TRBD2. The CDR3 extends over 16 amino acids. The germline gives CDR1 LGHNT, CDR2 FRNRAP. The junction had 5 bases not matched to a gene; V was cut back by 2 bases and J by 2 bases. This CDR3 is CASGLTTSGPTDTQYF. The CDR3 nucleotides read TGTGCTAGTGGTTTGACGACTAGCGGACCCACAGATACGCAGTATTTT.

The genes are TRBV4-1 and TRBJ2-7; the match to TRBD1 covers 7 bases. Germline-derived CDR1 and CDR2 are MGHRA and YSYEKL. This CDR3 has 15 residues. J gave up 0 bases and V 1 base, and 3 bases lay outside the gene matches. DNA for the CDR3: TGCGCCAGCAGCCAAGGACAGGGAGACTCCTACGAGCAGTACTTC. Its translation: CASSQGQGDSYEQYF.

This clonotype was recorded at least ten times. The CDR3 nucleotides read TGTGCCAGCAGCGACGGAGCGGGAGGGTTCTACAATGAGCAGTTCTTC. The encoded protein is CASSDGAGGFYNEQFF. V gene TRBV12-3 or TRBV12-4 combines with J gene TRBJ2-1; 10 bases map to TRBD2. The V gene end was trimmed by 6 bases and the J gene end by 3 bases; junction bases not matched to a gene: 8. This CDR3 comprises 16 residues.

This clonotype has a handful of counts. Because the CDR3's place on the DNA is in doubt, the DNA is left out and the CDR3 is given as listed by TCRdb. The CDR3 is CSVVGRGNYERYF. This chain uses TRBV29-1 with TRBJ2-7; the table's D call TRBD1 went unverified against the DNA. The V gene's germline CDR1 is SQVTM and CDR2 ANQGSEA. The CDR3 is 13 amino acids in total, end residues counted.

On this clonotype itself: This may stem from a read error, because a much larger clone lies one nucleotide away. The V and J genes are TRBV20-1 and TRBJ1-5; D gene unclear. Germline V gene data show CDR1 as DFQATT and CDR2 as SNEGSKA (reference sequence). The CDR3 has 14 amino acids. The CDR3 region has the DNA TGCGGTGCGACACGGGAACCGGGATATCAGCCCCAGCATTTT. It codes for CGATREPGYQPQHF.

This clonotype appeared many times. The chain uses TRBV7-9 and TRBJ2-1; possibly TRBD2 for D (7 bases). The CDR3 is made up of 17 amino acids. V lost 5 bases and J 6 bases, leaving 23 bases between the germline ends. Germline CDR1 reads SEHNR; CDR2 reads FQNEAQ (reference sequence). In DNA, the CDR3 is TGTGCCAGCAGCATAAGGGGGGGTGCCTTCGACGGCAATGAGCAGTTCTTC. The encoded protein is CASSIRGGAFDGNEQFF.